The source of this T cell receptor (beta chain) is a study of shared clonotypes between healthy human individuals. The table came from immunoSEQ multiplex PCR; TCRdb's copy has only in-frame clones and leaves some out. Of over a million clones listed, 70% to 80% are singletons. CDR3 length: 13 amino acids. From germline, CDR1 is SGHRS and CDR2 YFSETQ. V lost 4 bases to trimming and J lost 2 bases, with 9 bases between them. Sample: memory CD4+ T cells from PBMCs. Subset defined: CD45RA-negative fraction. The rearrangement uses TRBV5-1 and TRBJ1-1, with D maybe TRBD1 (5 bases). This TCR came from a young man in good health. Some clones in this sample may be carry-over from other donors' samples. CDR3 in amino acids: CASSGGSNTEAFF. CDR3 in DNA: TGCGCCAGCAGCGGGGGGAGCAACACTGAAGCTTTCTTT.